The 8 T cell receptor beta chains below were found in one sample sequenced in a study of T cells in Graves' hyperthyroidism and ophthalmopathy. The source material, RNA transcripts, was used to amplify TCR beta CDR3 regions. The HTBI primer set drove a first-round RT-PCR of the TCR CDR3. A single record per CDR3 protein comes from TCRdb applying MiXCR to the multiplex PCR reads. This table has roughly 650,000 distinct CDR3 sequences, roughly 15% appearing once. Sequenced input: blood. All receptors derive from a middle-aged woman with Graves' ophthalmopathy.

This clonotype was counted many times. This chain links TRBV5-1 with TRBJ2-3; D gene uncertain. The CDR3 runs 13 residues. Germline V CDR1 and CDR2: SGHRS, YFSETQ. Deletions cut 3 bases from V and 2 bases from J, with 7 bases between. The CDR3 sequence: CASSSIPTDTQYF. CDR3 DNA: TGCGCCAGCAGCTCTATCCCCACAGATACGCAGTATTTT. The variable domain in full, with the rest retrieved from reference TRBV5-1 and TRBJ2-3, is KAGVTQTPRYLIKTRGQQVTLSCSPISGHRSVSWYQQTPGQGLQFLFEYFSETQRNKGNFPGRFSGRQFSNSRSEMNVSTLELGDSALYLCASSSIPTDTQYFGPGTRLTVL.

The chain employs TRBV5-4 and TRBJ2-3, with 9 bases aligning to TRBD2. The CDR3 extends over 16 amino acids. CDR1 is SGHNT, CDR2 YYREEE, per germline (reference sequence). The V gene end was trimmed by 4 bases and the J gene end by 7 bases; junction bases not matched to a gene: 13. CDR3 DNA sequence: TGTGCCAGCAGCCCGAGGACTAGCGACCTAGAGAATACGCAGTATTTT. Protein product: CASSPRTSDLENTQYF.

The V gene is TRBV7-9, the J gene TRBJ2-7, with 7 bases matching TRBD2. J gave up 2 bases and V 1 base, and 5 bases lay outside the gene matches. The CDR3 is 15 residues long. Per germline, CDR1 SEHNR and CDR2 FQNEAQ (reference sequence). CDR3 residues: CASSLGEGRAYEQYF. CDR3 DNA: TGTGCCAGCAGCTTAGGGGAGGGGCGGGCCTACGAGCAGTACTTC.

Here the CDR3 DNA reads TGCGCCAGCAGCGGTAGCCACAAGAACACTGAAGCTTTCTTT. This gives the protein CASSGSHKNTEAFF. This chain uses TRBV5-1 with TRBJ1-1; unclear D gene. V was shortened by 4 bases and J by 1 base, with 11 bases between the two germline ends. Germline V lookup: CDR1 SGHRS, CDR2 YFSETQ. The CDR3 length is 14 residues.

The chain uses TRBV5-1 and TRBJ2-1; TRBD2 might be the D (5 bases). V lost 2 bases and J lost 2, with 11 bases in between. The V gene's germline CDR1 is SGHRS and CDR2 YFSETQ. The CDR3 spans 15 residues. CDR3 region: CASSFRENPYNEQFF. In nucleotides, the CDR3 is TGCGCCAGCAGCTTTCGGGAAAACCCCTACAATGAGCAGTTCTTC.

This clonotype was observed many times. The rearrangement links TRBV7-3 to TRBJ2-2; perhaps TRBD1 as D (5 bases). The germline CDR1 and CDR2 sequences are SGHTA and FQGTGA. Trimming took 1 base from V and 5 from J, leaving 8 bases between them. This CDR3 contains 14 residues. The CDR3 loop is CASSLNRQTGELFF. In DNA form, the CDR3 reads TGTGCCAGCAGCTTAAATCGACAGACCGGGGAGCTGTTTTTT.

This clonotype was seen ten or more times. The CDR3 reads CASSEGVGADTQYF. The DNA of the CDR3 is TGTGCCAGCAGTGAAGGGGTTGGTGCAGATACGCAGTATTTT. The chain recombines TRBV12-3 or TRBV12-4 with TRBJ2-3, with D possibly being TRBD1 (5 bases). The V end lost 5 bases, the J end lost 4 bases, and 13 bases lay between the germline ends. The CDR3 runs to 14 residues.

This clonotype was seen repeatedly, ten times or more. The gene calls are TRBV11-2 and TRBJ1-6, with TRBD1 matching 7 bases. Germline trimming cut 1 base from V and 9 bases from J; bases unmatched to any gene: 9. From germline, CDR1 is SGHAT and CDR2 FQNNGV. The CDR3 covers 16 residues. The CDR3 here is CASSLGRQGSGSPLHF. Here the CDR3 DNA reads TGTGCCAGCAGCTTAGGCCGACAGGGTTCGGGTTCACCCCTCCACTTT.